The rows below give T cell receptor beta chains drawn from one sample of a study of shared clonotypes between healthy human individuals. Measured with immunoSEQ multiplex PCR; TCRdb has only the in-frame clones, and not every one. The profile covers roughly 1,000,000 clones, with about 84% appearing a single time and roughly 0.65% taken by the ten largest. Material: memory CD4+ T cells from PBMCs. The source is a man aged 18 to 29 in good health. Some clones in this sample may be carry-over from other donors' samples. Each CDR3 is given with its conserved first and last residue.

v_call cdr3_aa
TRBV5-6 CASSLKTGAYNEQFF
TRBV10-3 CAISGRASAQETQYF
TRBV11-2 CASSPINSGNTIYF
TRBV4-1 CASGRDRTDTQYF
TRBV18 CASSPVSWHEQFF
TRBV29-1 CSGTGGTSVLGGQYF
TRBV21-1 CARRRKNYGYTF
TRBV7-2 CASSPKLGSNEKLFF
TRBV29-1 CSARQGASQPQHF
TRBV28 CASSQEGGEQYF
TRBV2 CASSPTGAWTQYF
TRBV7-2 CASSLAGVAYEQYF
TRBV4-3 CASSQDLREGRNEQYF
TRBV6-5 CASSFRGRTARSGYTF
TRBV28 CASSFRRNGYTF
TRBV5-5 CASSLARQGYNEQFF
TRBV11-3 CASSAGTSGGEQFF
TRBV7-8 CASSWGPQSSYNEQFF
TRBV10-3 CAISGQTLKNEQFF
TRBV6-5 CASTQSGANVLTF
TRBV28 CASSPAGSTEAFF
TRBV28 CATGTDDPGSYEQYF
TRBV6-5 CACQTSGKEQYF
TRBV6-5 CASSWRGNEQFF
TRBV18 CASSLQGYSYNEQFF
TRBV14 CASSHVLPLSSTDTQYF
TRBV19 CASVGGQLNQPQHF
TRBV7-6 CASSLATGTEAFF
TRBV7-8 CASSPSRGPIQTQYF
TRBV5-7 CASSLFSGINEKLFF
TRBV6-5 CASRSRPEGNTIYF
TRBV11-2 CASSLSRSGEQYF
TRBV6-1 CAGQWDRAFAGELFF
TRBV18 CASSPPTATDTQYF
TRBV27 CASSAKGVSNYGYTF